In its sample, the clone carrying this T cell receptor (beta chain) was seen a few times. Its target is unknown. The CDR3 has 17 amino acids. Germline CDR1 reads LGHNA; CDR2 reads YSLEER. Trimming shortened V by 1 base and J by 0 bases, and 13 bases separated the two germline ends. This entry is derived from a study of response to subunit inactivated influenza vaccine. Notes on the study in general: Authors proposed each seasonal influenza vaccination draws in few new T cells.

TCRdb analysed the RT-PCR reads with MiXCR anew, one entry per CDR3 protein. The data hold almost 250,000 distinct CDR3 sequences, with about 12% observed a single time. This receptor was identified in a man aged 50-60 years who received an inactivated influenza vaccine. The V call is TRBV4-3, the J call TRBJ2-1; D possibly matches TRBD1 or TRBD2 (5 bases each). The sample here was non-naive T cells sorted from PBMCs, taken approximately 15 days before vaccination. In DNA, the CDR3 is TGCGCCAGCAGCCAAGGGGAGACAGCCCGCTCCTACAATGAGCAGTTCTTC. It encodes CASSQGETARSYNEQFF.